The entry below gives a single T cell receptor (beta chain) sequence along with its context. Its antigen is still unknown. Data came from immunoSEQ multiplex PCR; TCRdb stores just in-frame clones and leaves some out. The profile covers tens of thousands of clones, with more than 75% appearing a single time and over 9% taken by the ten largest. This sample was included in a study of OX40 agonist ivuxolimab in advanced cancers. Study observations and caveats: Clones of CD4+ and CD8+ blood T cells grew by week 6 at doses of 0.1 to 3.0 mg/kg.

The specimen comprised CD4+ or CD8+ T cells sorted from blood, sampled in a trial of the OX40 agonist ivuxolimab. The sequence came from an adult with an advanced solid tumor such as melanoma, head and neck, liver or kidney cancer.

The CDR3 nucleotides are TGTGCCACCAGCGGGGGATACGAGCAGTACTTC. Translation: CATSGGYEQYF. This chain links TRBV15 with TRBJ2-7; D is tentatively TRBD1 or TRBD2 (5 bases each). Germline V gene sequence: CDR1 LNHNV, CDR2 YYDKDF (reference sequence). Trimming cost V 5 bases and J 4 bases, with 6 bases left between them. CDR3 size: 11 residues.